This T cell receptor beta chain was retrieved from a study of shared clonotypes between healthy human individuals. All donors were healthy HIV-negative adults lacking recent acute infections or vaccinations. Splitting of CD4+ cells produced CD45RA+ naive and CD45RA-negative memory subsets. Study results and limitations: Clonotype sharing among donors, it was expected, would be affected by sequencing depth.

In regard to this clone: Its antigen is not identified.

The CDR3 contains 15 residues. Per germline, CDR1 SGHNT and CDR2 YYREEE (reference sequence). V was trimmed by 4 bases and J by 6 bases, leaving 16 bases between them. In the authors' workflow: Filtering was not the same, since immunoSEQ gave junction-only sequences without quality scores. Repertoires were generated with immunoSEQ multiplex PCR, while TCRdb's copy carries only in-frame clones and drops some. Clonal size and the V and J genes are those of that table, whereas D and trimming came from the DNA. Seen here are 780,000 or so clones, approximately 72% observed once, and the top ten hold around 1.8%.

Material: memory CD4+ T cells sorted from blood. Subset indicated: CD45RA-negative fraction. This TCR came from a woman in her 30s in good health. The chain joins TRBV5-4 to TRBJ2-2; a possible D gene is TRBD2 (6 bases). The CDR3 nucleotides read TGTGCCAGCAGCCCGGGGGTCCCGGGCCCCGGGGAGCTGTTTTTT. This translates into CASSPGVPGPGELFF.